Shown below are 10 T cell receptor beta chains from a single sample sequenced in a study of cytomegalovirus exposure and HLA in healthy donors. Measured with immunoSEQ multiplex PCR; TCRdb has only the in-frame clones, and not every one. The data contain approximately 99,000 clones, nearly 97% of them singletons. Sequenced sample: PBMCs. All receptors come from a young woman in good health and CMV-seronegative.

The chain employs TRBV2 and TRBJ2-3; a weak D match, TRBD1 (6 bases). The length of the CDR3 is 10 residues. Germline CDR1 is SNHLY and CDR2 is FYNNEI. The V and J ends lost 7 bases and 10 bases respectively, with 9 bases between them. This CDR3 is CASTRGAQYF. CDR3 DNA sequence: TGTGCCAGCACCAGGGGAGCGCAGTATTTT.

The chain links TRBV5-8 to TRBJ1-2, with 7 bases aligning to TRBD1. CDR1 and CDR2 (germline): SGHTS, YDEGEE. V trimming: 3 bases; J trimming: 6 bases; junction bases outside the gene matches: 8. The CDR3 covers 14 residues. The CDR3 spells CASSWGQPTNGYTF. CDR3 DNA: TGTGCCAGCAGCTGGGGACAGCCGACCAATGGCTACACCTTC.

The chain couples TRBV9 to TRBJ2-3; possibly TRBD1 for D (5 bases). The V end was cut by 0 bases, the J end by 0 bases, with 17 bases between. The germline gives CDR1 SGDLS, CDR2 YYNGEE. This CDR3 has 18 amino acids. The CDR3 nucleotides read TGTGCCAGCAGCGTAGGGCCCATGACAGTGAAGAGCACAGATACGCAGTATTTT. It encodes CASSVGPMTVKSTDTQYF. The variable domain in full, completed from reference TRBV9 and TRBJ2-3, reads DSGVTQTPKHLITATGQRVTLRCSPRSGDLSVYWYQQSLDQGLQFLIQYYNGEERAKGNILERFSAQQFPDLHSELNLSSLELGDSALYFCASSVGPMTVKSTDTQYFGPGTRLTVL.

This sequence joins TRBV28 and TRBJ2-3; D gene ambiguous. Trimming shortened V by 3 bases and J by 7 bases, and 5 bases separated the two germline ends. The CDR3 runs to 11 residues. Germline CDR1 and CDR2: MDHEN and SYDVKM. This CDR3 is CASSFSNTQYF. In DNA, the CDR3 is TGTGCCAGCAGTTTCTCTAATACGCAGTATTTT. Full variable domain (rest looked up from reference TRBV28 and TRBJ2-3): DVKVTQSSRYLVKRTGEKVFLECVQDMDHENMFWYRQDPGLGLRLIYFSYDVKMKEKGDIPEGYSVSREKKERFSLILESASTNQTSMYLCASSFSNTQYFGPGTRLTVL.

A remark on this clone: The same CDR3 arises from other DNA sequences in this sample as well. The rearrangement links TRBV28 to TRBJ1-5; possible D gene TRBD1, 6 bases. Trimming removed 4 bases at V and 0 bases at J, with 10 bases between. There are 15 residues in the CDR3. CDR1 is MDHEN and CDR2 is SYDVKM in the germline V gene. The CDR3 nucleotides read TGTGCCAGCAGTTCATCAGGGGTTAGCAATCAGCCCCAGCATTTT. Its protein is CASSSSGVSNQPQHF.

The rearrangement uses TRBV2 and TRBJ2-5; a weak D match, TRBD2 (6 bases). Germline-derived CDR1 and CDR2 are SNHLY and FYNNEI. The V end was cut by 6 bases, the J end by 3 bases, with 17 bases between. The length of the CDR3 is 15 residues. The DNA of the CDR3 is TGTGCCAGCAGGAGGGACTCCAGTCCCGAAGAGACCCAGTACTTC. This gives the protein CASRRDSSPEETQYF.

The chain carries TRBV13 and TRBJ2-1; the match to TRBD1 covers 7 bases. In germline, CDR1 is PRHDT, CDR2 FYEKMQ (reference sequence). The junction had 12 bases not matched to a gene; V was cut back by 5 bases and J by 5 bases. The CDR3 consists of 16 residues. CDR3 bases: TGTGCCAGCAGCACCAGGACAGGCCCAGGGAACAATGAGCAGTTCTTC. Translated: CASSTRTGPGNNEQFF.

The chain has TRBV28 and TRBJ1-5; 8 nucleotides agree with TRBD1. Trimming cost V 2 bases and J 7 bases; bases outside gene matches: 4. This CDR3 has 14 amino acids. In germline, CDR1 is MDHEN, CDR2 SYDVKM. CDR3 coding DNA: TGTGCCAGCAGTTTACGGCAGGGGGCACAGCCCCAGCATTTT. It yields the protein CASSLRQGAQPQHF.

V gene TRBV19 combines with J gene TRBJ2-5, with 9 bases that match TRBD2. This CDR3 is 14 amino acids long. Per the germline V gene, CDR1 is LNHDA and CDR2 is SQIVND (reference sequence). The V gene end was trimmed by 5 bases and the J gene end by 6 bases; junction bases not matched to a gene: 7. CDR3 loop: CASSDSGGIKTQYF. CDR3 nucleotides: TGTGCCAGTAGTGATAGCGGGGGAATAAAGACCCAGTACTTC. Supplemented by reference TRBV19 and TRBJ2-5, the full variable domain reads DGGITQSPKYLFRKEGQNVTLSCEQNLNHDAMYWYRQDPGQGLRLIYYSQIVNDFQKGDIAEGYSVSREKKESFPLTVTSAQKNPTAFYLCASSDSGGIKTQYFGPGTRLLVL.

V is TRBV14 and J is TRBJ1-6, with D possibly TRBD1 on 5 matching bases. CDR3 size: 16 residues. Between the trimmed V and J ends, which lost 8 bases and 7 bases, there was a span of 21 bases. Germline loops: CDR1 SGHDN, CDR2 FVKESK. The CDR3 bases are TGTGCCAGCCGCATCGGGGGAGGGCTTGGAAATTCACCCCTCCACTTT. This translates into CASRIGGGLGNSPLHF.